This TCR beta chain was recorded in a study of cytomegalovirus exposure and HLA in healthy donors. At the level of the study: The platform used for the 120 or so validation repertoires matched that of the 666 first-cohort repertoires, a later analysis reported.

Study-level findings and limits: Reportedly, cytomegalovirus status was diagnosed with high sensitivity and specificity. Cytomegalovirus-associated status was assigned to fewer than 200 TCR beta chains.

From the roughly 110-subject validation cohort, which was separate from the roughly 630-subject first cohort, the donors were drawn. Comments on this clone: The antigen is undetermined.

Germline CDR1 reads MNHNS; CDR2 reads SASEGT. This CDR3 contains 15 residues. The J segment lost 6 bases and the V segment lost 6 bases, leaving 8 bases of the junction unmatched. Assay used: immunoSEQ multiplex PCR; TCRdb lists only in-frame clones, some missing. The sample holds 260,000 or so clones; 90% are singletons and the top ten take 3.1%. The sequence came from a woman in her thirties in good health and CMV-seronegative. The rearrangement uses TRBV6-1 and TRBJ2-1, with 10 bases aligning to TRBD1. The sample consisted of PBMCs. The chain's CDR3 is CASSIDRGRSNEQFF. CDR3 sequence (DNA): TGTGCCAGCAGCATTGACAGGGGGCGTAGCAATGAGCAGTTCTTC.